Each of the 14 T cell receptor beta chains below was sequenced from the same sample in a study of CD8 T cells in ankylosing spondylitis. MiXCR, applied by TCRdb to the 5' RACE reads, yields one record per CDR3 protein. The sample records about 200,000 distinct CDR3 sequences, roughly 26% being singletons. The specimen was blood, either unsorted or a sorted T cell fraction (not recorded which). The source of these receptors is a male donor with ankylosing spondylitis or in good health (not recorded which).

This clonotype was counted only a few times. This chain connects TRBV6-5 to TRBJ2-5; D may match TRBD1 or TRBD2 (6 bases each). This CDR3 has 14 amino acids. In germline, CDR1 is MNHEY, CDR2 SVGAGI. V lost 4 bases and J 6 bases, leaving 15 bases between the germline ends. The CDR3 region is CASSSGGGGKTQYF. The DNA for the CDR3 is TGTGCCAGCAGTTCCGGCGGAGGGGGGAAGACCCAGTACTTC.

At least ten counts were recorded for this clonotype. V gene TRBV5-1 combines with J gene TRBJ2-1; the match to TRBD2 covers 7 bases. The germline V gene encodes CDR1 SGHRS and CDR2 YFSETQ. The CDR3 contains 14 residues. The trim removed 0 bases at V and 6 bases at J, leaving 3 bases unmatched. The CDR3: CASSLVGEGNEQFF. The CDR3 region has the DNA TGCGCCAGCAGCTTGGTTGGGGAGGGCAATGAGCAGTTCTTC.

This clonotype was seen repeatedly, ten times or more. Written as DNA, the CDR3 is TGCGCCAGCAGCTCTAGCGCGAACACCGGGGAGCTGTTTTTT. Its translation is CASSSSANTGELFF. The chain couples TRBV5-1 to TRBJ2-2; tentative D call: TRBD2 (6 bases). This CDR3 is 14 amino acids long. V lost 3 bases to trimming and J lost 0 bases, with 6 bases between them. Per the germline V gene, CDR1 is SGHRS and CDR2 is YFSETQ.

This clonotype was detected only a few times. This chain links TRBV7-2 with TRBJ2-1; possibly TRBD1 or TRBD2 for D (5 bases each). The CDR3 covers 14 residues. Germline CDR1 is SGHTA and CDR2 is FQGNSA. With 1 base removed from V and 6 bases from J, the gap between germline ends came to 10 bases. The CDR3 loop reads CASSLEGLANEQFF. In nucleotides, the CDR3 is TGTGCCAGCAGCTTAGAGGGGCTAGCCAATGAGCAGTTCTTC.

In its sample, this clonotype was seen a few times. The rearrangement links TRBV5-1 to TRBJ2-3, with D perhaps being TRBD1 or TRBD2 (5 bases each). The CDR3 loop spans 14 amino acids. Germline V gene data show CDR1 as SGHRS and CDR2 as YFSETQ. The germline V and J ends were trimmed by 4 bases and 6 bases, with 15 bases remaining between them. DNA of the CDR3: TGCGCCAGCAGCGGGGGTGGGCAGTCCGATACGCAGTATTTT. Translated, it gives CASSGGGQSDTQYF.

This clonotype has at least ten counts. The gene calls are TRBV5-1 and TRBJ2-1, with 10 bases that match TRBD2. The CDR3 is 16 residues long. Germline trimming cut 2 bases from V and 7 bases from J; bases unmatched to any gene: 9. CDR1 and CDR2 (germline): SGHRS, YFSETQ. CDR3 DNA: TGCGCCAGCAGCTTAGGGTGGACTAGCGGAATTAATGAGCAGTTCTTC. Its protein product is CASSLGWTSGINEQFF.

This chain connects TRBV4-2 to TRBJ2-5; the D gene could be TRBD1 or TRBD2 (5 bases each). Per germline, CDR1 LGHNA and CDR2 YNFKEQ. The CDR3 extends over 15 amino acids. Trimming shortened V by 1 base and J by 2 bases, and 11 bases separated the two germline ends. The CDR3 region has the DNA TGTGCCAGCAGCCAAGTGCGAGGGGTGCAAGAGACCCAGTACTTC. Amino acids: CASSQVRGVQETQYF.

This clonotype showed up many times. V and J are TRBV7-2 and TRBJ1-1, with D unresolved. V lost 7 bases and J 4 bases, leaving 13 bases between the germline ends. This CDR3 has 13 residues. Germline V lookup: CDR1 SGHTA, CDR2 FQGNSA. This CDR3 reads CASTMSVGTEAFF. The CDR3 DNA sequence: TGTGCCAGCACCATGTCAGTAGGCACTGAAGCTTTCTTT.

This clonotype was found many times. The chain combines TRBV29-1 with TRBJ1-5, with unresolved D. V shed 7 bases and J shed 0 bases, with 7 bases lying between them. The germline V gene has CDR1 SQVTM and CDR2 ANQGSEA. This CDR3 region has 12 residues. The CDR3 loop reads CSAGNSNQPQHF. CDR3 DNA: TGCAGCGCCGGGAATAGCAATCAGCCCCAGCATTTT.

The sample holds many counts of this clonotype. The chain uses TRBV20-1 and TRBJ1-5; the D is unclear. CDR3 length: 14 amino acids. The V gene lost 7 bases and the J gene lost 7 bases, with 20 bases spanning the gap. Germline values: CDR1 DFQATT, CDR2 SNEGSKA (reference sequence). CDR3 DNA sequence: TGCAGTGTTCTTCTATCTACCGGAGGCCAGCCCCAGCATTTT. Its protein is CSVLLSTGGQPQHF.

This rearrangement joins TRBV20-1 to TRBJ1-5, with D hard to call. V was clipped by 0 bases and J by 6 bases, with 15 bases between them. Germline V gene sequence: CDR1 DFQATT, CDR2 SNEGSKA (reference sequence). CDR3 size: 15 residues. The CDR3 here is CSARDPGVGIQPQHF. CDR3 in DNA: TGCAGTGCTAGAGATCCTGGGGTTGGGATTCAGCCCCAGCATTTT.

This clonotype was seen at least ten times. The CDR3 loop reads CASSLALGEGQYEQYF. The CDR3 DNA follows: TGCGCCAGCAGCTTGGCCCTGGGGGAGGGCCAGTACGAGCAGTACTTC. This rearrangement joins TRBV5-1 to TRBJ2-7, with 7 bases lining up with TRBD2. Germline V gives CDR1 SGHRS, CDR2 YFSETQ. Unmatched junction bases numbered 10, after V lost 0 bases and J lost 4 bases. The CDR3 extends over 16 amino acids.

This clonotype was counted ten times or more. The gene calls are TRBV4-1 and TRBJ2-7; D is uncertain. The V end was cut by 2 bases, the J end by 1 base, with 15 bases between. CDR1 and CDR2 from the germline V gene are MGHRA and YSYEKL. The CDR3 is 16 residues long. The CDR3 loop reads CASSQPTDIASYEQYF. The CDR3 nucleotides read TGCGCCAGCAGCCAACCGACCGATATTGCTTCCTACGAGCAGTACTTC.

This clonotype was recorded many times. V is TRBV20-1 and J is TRBJ2-2, with 10 bases aligning to TRBD2. The trim removed 3 bases at V and 5 bases at J, leaving 3 bases unmatched. CDR3 length: 14 amino acids. Germline assignment: CDR1 DFQATT and CDR2 SNEGSKA (reference sequence). For the CDR3, the DNA is TGCAGTGCTAGTCTAGCGGGAGTTACCGGGGAGCTGTTTTTT. Its protein product is CSASLAGVTGELFF.